Shown below are 15 T cell receptor beta chains from a single sample sequenced in a study of blood T cells in healthy people across ages. A sample-barcoded 5' primer and a J-beta primer mix were used in a second PCR of roughly 7 to 12 cycles. TCRdb recomputed calls from the 5' RACE reads with MiXCR, one row per CDR3 protein. The repertoire holds some 1.5 million distinct CDR3 sequences, with roughly 30% as singletons. Material for sequencing was blood. All receptors come from a woman aged 25-40 years in good health.

The table lists this clonotype with many counts. The chain is built from TRBV20-1 and TRBJ2-1, with 8 nucleotides matching TRBD2. This CDR3 contains 13 residues. CDR1 and CDR2 (germline): DFQATT, SNEGSKA (reference sequence). The V segment lost 3 bases and the J segment 8 bases; nucleotides outside the gene matches: 6. CDR3 coding DNA: TGCAGTGCTAGGAGCGGGAGCTTTGATGAGCAGTTCTTC. Translation gives CSARSGSFDEQFF.

Here the CDR3 DNA reads TGCGCCAGCAGCCAAGTTTGGAACAGGGGGGGCACTGAAGCTTTCTTT. Its translation: CASSQVWNRGGTEAFF. The chain uses TRBV4-1 and TRBJ1-1; 8 bases are a match to TRBD1. The CDR3 runs to 16 residues. From germline, CDR1 is MGHRA and CDR2 YSYEKL. The V gene end was trimmed by 1 base and the J gene end by 4 bases; junction bases not matched to a gene: 8.

This clonotype showed up many times. The chain employs TRBV29-1 and TRBJ2-2; D not certain. The CDR3 is 12 residues long. V was trimmed by 7 bases and J by 4 bases, leaving 10 bases between them. In germline, CDR1 is SQVTM, CDR2 ANQGSEA. This CDR3 reads CSAIRVTGELFF. In nucleotides, the CDR3 is TGCAGCGCCATAAGGGTCACCGGGGAGCTGTTTTTT.

In this sample, this clonotype turned up many times. The rearrangement links TRBV20-1 to TRBJ2-5; no clear D. Germline values: CDR1 DFQATT, CDR2 SNEGSKA (reference sequence). The CDR3 has 12 amino acids. V was pared by 0 bases and J by 3 bases, with 5 bases between. CDR3 residues: CSARESEETQYF. The CDR3 DNA sequence: TGCAGTGCTAGAGAGTCCGAAGAGACCCAGTACTTC.

The V gene is TRBV28, the J gene TRBJ2-2; 8 bases align to TRBD2. CDR1 MDHEN and CDR2 SYDVKM come from the germline V gene. V gave up 8 bases and J gave up 6 bases; unmatched junction bases: 5. The CDR3 consists of 13 residues. DNA for the CDR3: TGTGCCAGCTTAGCGGGGCCCCCCGGGGAGCTGTTTTTT. Protein product: CASLAGPPGELFF.

Many counts were recorded for this clonotype. This chain connects TRBV29-1 to TRBJ2-7; TRBD1 aligns across 7 bases. Germline trimming cut 7 bases from V and 1 base from J; bases unmatched to any gene: 7. This CDR3 comprises 13 residues. Germline CDR1 SQVTM, CDR2 ANQGSEA. The CDR3 reads CSAQGSPSYEQYF. The CDR3 region has the DNA TGCAGCGCACAGGGGTCGCCTTCCTACGAGCAGTACTTC.

This clonotype was recorded many times. The rearrangement uses TRBV4-1 and TRBJ2-1, with a tentative D call TRBD1 (6 bases). This CDR3 comprises 14 residues. Trimming shortened V by 3 bases and J by 10 bases, and 16 bases separated the two germline ends. CDR1 is MGHRA, CDR2 YSYEKL, per germline. CDR3 bases: TGCGCCAGCAGCCAGGCCCCCGGGACAACAGAGCAGTTCTTC. Translated, it gives CASSQAPGTTEQFF.

This clonotype is a singleton in its sample. A much larger clone lies a single base off, so this may be a read error. The chain employs TRBV12-3 or TRBV12-4 and TRBJ2-7; a weak D match, TRBD1 (6 bases). V lost 0 bases and J lost 0, with 12 bases in between. CDR3 length: 16 amino acids. CDR3 residues: CASSLARTEGSYEQYF. The CDR3 bases are TGTGCCAGCAGTTTAGCGCGGACAGAGGGCTCCTACGAGCAGTACTTC.

This clonotype was detected ten times or more. V gene TRBV6-6 combines with J gene TRBJ1-2; a weak D match, TRBD1 (5 bases). The germline V gene encodes CDR1 MNHNY and CDR2 SVGAGI (reference sequence). CDR3 size: 14 residues. V was pared by 0 bases and J by 4 bases, with 9 bases between. As DNA, the CDR3 is TGTGCCAGCAGTTACTCGCAGGGCTTCTATGGCTACACCTTC. Amino acid sequence: CASSYSQGFYGYTF.

V usage is TRBV11-2 and J usage is TRBJ2-1, with D perhaps TRBD2 (5 bases). The CDR3 is 14 amino acids. Trimming left V 2 bases short and J 6 bases short, with 11 bases between. Germline CDR1 reads SGHAT; CDR2 reads FQNNGV. CDR3 amino acids: CASSLRSGPNEQFF. The CDR3 DNA sequence: TGTGCCAGCAGCTTAAGGAGCGGCCCCAATGAGCAGTTCTTC.

In this sample, this clonotype turned up a few times. V gene TRBV5-6 combines with J gene TRBJ1-2, with D hard to call. Germline V gives CDR1 SGHDT, CDR2 YYEEEE. The CDR3 totals 13 residues. V lost 1 base to trimming and J lost 2 bases, with 6 bases between them. The CDR3 protein is CASSLHGNYGYTF. The CDR3 nucleotides read TGTGCCAGCAGCTTGCACGGGAACTATGGCTACACCTTC.

This clonotype was picked up a small number of times. The genes are TRBV6-6 and TRBJ2-1, with D possibly matching TRBD2 (5 bases). This CDR3 comprises 15 residues. Germline assignment: CDR1 MNHNY and CDR2 SVGAGI (reference sequence). V was clipped by 6 bases and J by 6 bases, with 18 bases between them. CDR3 sequence reads: CASRAGLGYGNEQFF. The CDR3 DNA is TGTGCCAGCAGGGCGGGTTTAGGCTATGGCAATGAGCAGTTCTTC.

This clonotype was recorded many times. The chain carries TRBV6-2 or TRBV6-3 and TRBJ2-4; either TRBD1 or TRBD2 may fit D (5 bases each). The ends were cut back, 5 bases at V and 7 bases at J, with 21 bases in the middle. CDR3 size: 16 residues. In germline, CDR1 is MNHEY, CDR2 SVGEGT. CDR3 nucleotides: TGTGCCAGCAGTCCACTCCGGAGGTTGGGGGTGAACATTCAGTACTTC. Translating gives CASSPLRRLGVNIQYF.

The chain carries TRBV20-1 and TRBJ1-5; 7 bases are a match to TRBD1. This CDR3 region has 14 residues. The germline gives CDR1 DFQATT, CDR2 SNEGSKA (reference sequence). V shed 4 bases and J 2 bases; nucleotides not matched to a gene: 5. In DNA form, the CDR3 reads TGCAGTGCTATAGAAGGGGGCGGCAATCAGCCCCAGCATTTT. It translates to CSAIEGGGNQPQHF.

The genes are TRBV2 and TRBJ1-6; D is ambiguous. The CDR3 is made up of 12 amino acids. V lost 10 bases and J lost 10, with 14 bases in between. Per germline, CDR1 SNHLY and CDR2 FYNNEI. CDR3 sequence (DNA): TGTGCCACCACATATGGGTCATCACCCCTCCACTTT. It specifies CATTYGSSPLHF.